Each of the 14 T cell receptor beta chains below was sequenced from the same sample in a study of T cell responses to AZD1222 COVID-19 vaccine. Sequenced by immunoSEQ multiplex PCR; TCRdb stores in-frame clones only, minus some. The sample includes 90,000 to 150,000 clones, approximately 89% of them seen just once. The sequenced sample was peripheral blood, obtained on day 0 of AZD1222 vaccination. These receptor sequences come from an adult in good health.

This chain connects TRBV6-5 to TRBJ1-6; TRBD1 matches 7 bases. V shed 0 bases, J shed 7 bases, and the junction held 3 bases outside the gene matches. The CDR3 extends over 15 amino acids. Per germline, CDR1 MNHEY and CDR2 SVGAGI. CDR3 DNA: TGTGCCAGCAGTTACTCGCAGGGGGACAATTCACCCCTCCACTTT. Translated: CASSYSQGDNSPLHF.

V usage is TRBV7-3 and J usage is TRBJ1-1; D gene ambiguous. V lost 2 bases, J lost 1 base, and 5 bases lay in between. The CDR3 runs to 13 residues. CDR1 SGHTA and CDR2 FQGTGA come from the germline V gene. The CDR3 spells CASSLVQNTEAFF. CDR3 DNA: TGTGCCAGCAGCTTAGTCCAGAACACTGAAGCTTTCTTT.

The V gene is TRBV3-1 (or the pseudogene TRBV3-2), the J gene TRBJ2-3; 7 bases align to TRBD2. CDR1 and CDR2 from the germline V gene are LGHDT and YNNKEL (reference sequence). J gave up 3 bases and V 4 bases, and 10 bases lay outside the gene matches. This CDR3 has 16 amino acids. The CDR3: CASSPTRASGTDTQYF. The CDR3 nucleotides read TGTGCCAGCAGCCCTACAAGGGCTAGCGGAACAGATACGCAGTATTTT.

The chain links TRBV27 to TRBJ1-2, with 9 bases lining up with TRBD1. This CDR3 contains 16 residues. Germline V CDR1 and CDR2: MNHEY, SMNVEV (reference sequence). The ends lost 5 bases at V and 3 bases at J; junction bases unmatched: 10. CDR3 nucleotides: TGTGCCAGCAGTAAGACAGGGGGGGATCTATACTATGGCTACACCTTC. It is translated as CASSKTGGDLYYGYTF.

The chain joins TRBV29-1 to TRBJ2-7; the match to TRBD1 covers 8 bases. The V segment lost 6 bases and the J segment 1 base; nucleotides outside the gene matches: 2. This CDR3 spans 12 amino acids. CDR1 is SQVTM, CDR2 ANQGSEA, per germline. The CDR3 loop is CSVRQGSYEQYF. The CDR3 nucleotides read TGCAGCGTGCGACAGGGGTCCTACGAGCAGTACTTC.

This chain links TRBV12-3 or TRBV12-4 with TRBJ2-7; D not certain. Trimming cost V 4 bases and J 1 base, with 5 bases left between them. This CDR3 region has 12 residues. The CDR3 loop reads CASSSGSYEQYF. DNA of the CDR3: TGTGCCAGCAGTTCTGGATCCTACGAGCAGTACTTC.

The chain joins TRBV25-1 to TRBJ2-7, with 7 bases matching TRBD1. The CDR3 is made up of 13 amino acids. The germline V gene encodes CDR1 MGHDK and CDR2 SYGVNS. V shed 4 bases and J 3 bases; nucleotides not matched to a gene: 3. The CDR3 DNA reads as TGTGCCAGCAGTGCGACAGGGTTCTACGAGCAGTACTTC. Protein product: CASSATGFYEQYF.

The chain joins TRBV24-1 to TRBJ1-5, with 9 bases identical to TRBD1. In germline, CDR1 is KGHDR, CDR2 SFDVKD. V lost 3 bases to trimming and J lost 7 bases; unmatched junction nucleotides: 6. The CDR3 length is 15 residues. The CDR3 protein is CATSDPGQGMQPQHF. DNA of the CDR3: TGTGCCACCAGTGATCCGGGACAGGGCATGCAGCCCCAGCATTTT.

For this clone: The same CDR3 can be traced to other DNA sequences in this sample. The chain is built from TRBV7-8 and TRBJ2-7; a possible D gene is TRBD2 (5 bases). In germline, CDR1 is SGHVS, CDR2 FQNEAQ. The V gene lost 6 bases and the J gene lost 0 bases, with 9 bases spanning the gap. The CDR3 is made up of 13 amino acids. CDR3: CASSGESSYEQYF. The CDR3 bases are TGTGCCAGCAGTGGGGAGAGCTCCTACGAGCAGTACTTC.

This clone was counted only a few times. The junction does not match germline at one end; this may be a read error. V usage is TRBV2 and J usage is TRBJ1-1; 9 bases agree with TRBD1. The CDR3 is 16 amino acids. Germline V gene lookup returns CDR1 SNHLY and CDR2 FYNNEI. This CDR3 is CASSERGQGGGTEAFF. The CDR3 DNA follows: TGTGCCAGTAGTGAAAGGGGACAGGGTGGCGGCACTGAAGCTTTCTTT.

The CDR3 here is CASSPGPSIQPQHF. CDR3 DNA sequence: TGTGCCAGCAGCCCCGGGCCCTCGATCCAGCCCCAGCATTTT. The V and J genes are TRBV7-2 and TRBJ1-5; D unclear. The germline gives CDR1 SGHTA, CDR2 FQGNSA. V gave up 5 bases and J gave up 7 bases, with 15 bases separating them. The CDR3 runs to 14 residues.

J is TRBJ2-7 and V is TRBV2; D is unclear. Germline CDR1 SNHLY, CDR2 FYNNEI. This CDR3 comprises 13 residues. Deletions cut 4 bases from V and 3 bases from J, with 10 bases between. In nucleotides, the CDR3 is TGTGCCAGCAGTGGACGAACTAACTACGAGCAGTACTTC. It yields the protein CASSGRTNYEQYF.

This clone came up once. The J gene is TRBJ2-6, the V gene TRBV18; no reliable D call. The V and J ends lost 6 bases and 0 bases respectively, with 12 bases between them. The CDR3 sequence is 16 residues long. Germline values: CDR1 KGHSH, CDR2 LQKENI. The CDR3 sequence is CASSNRGISGANVLTF. In DNA form, the CDR3 reads TGTGCCAGCTCCAACCGTGGCATCTCTGGGGCCAACGTCCTGACTTTC.

The chain recombines TRBV19 with TRBJ1-2, with 7 bases fitting TRBD1. Trimming took 7 bases from V and 4 from J; bases not matched to a gene: 6. Germline V gene lookup returns CDR1 LNHDA and CDR2 SQIVND (reference sequence). This CDR3 has 13 residues. The CDR3 nucleotides read TGTGCCAGTAACACACAGGGGCTCTATGGCTACACCTTC. This gives the protein CASNTQGLYGYTF.